This entry lists 16 T cell receptor beta chains sequenced from one sample in a study of blood T cell repertoires in COVID-19. TCRdb's copy holds only in-frame clones and misses some; the assay was immunoSEQ multiplex PCR. The sample yields hundreds of thousands of clones, 85% to 90% seen once. The sequenced material came from PBMCs or T cells enriched from blood (not recorded which). These receptors were taken from a man aged 25-45 years who had recovered from COVID-19.

The CDR3 coding sequence is TGTGCCAGCAGTTCGGGGGTATGGGCTGAAGCTTTCTTT. Translation gives CASSSGVWAEAFF. The chain links TRBV27 to TRBJ1-1; possible D gene TRBD1, 5 bases. Germline V CDR1 and CDR2: MNHEY, SMNVEV (reference sequence). Trimming shortened V by 4 bases and J by 6 bases, and 12 bases separated the two germline ends. The CDR3 is made up of 13 amino acids.

The genes are TRBV3-1 (or the pseudogene TRBV3-2) and TRBJ2-7, with 11 bases lining up with TRBD2. The CDR3 contains 16 residues. Germline assignment: CDR1 LGHDT and CDR2 YNNKEL (reference sequence). The J segment lost 3 bases and the V segment lost 1 base, leaving 5 bases of the junction unmatched. The CDR3 nucleotides are TGTGCCAGCAGCCAAGGTACCGGGACTAGCGGCTACGAGCAGTACTTC. Its translation is CASSQGTGTSGYEQYF.

The chain is built from TRBV24-1 and TRBJ2-1, with D unclear. Germline CDR1 reads KGHDR; CDR2 reads SFDVKD. The CDR3 covers 14 residues. Trimming pared 1 base from V and 10 bases from J, leaving 13 bases between. CDR3 sequence (DNA): TGTGCCACCAGTGATTTCTCGAGACCTAGGGAGCAGTTCTTC. Encoded protein: CATSDFSRPREQFF.

The CDR3 DNA sequence: TGTGCCAGCAGTCCAACGGGAGACAGCTACTATGGCTACACCTTC. Its translation is CASSPTGDSYYGYTF. The chain recombines TRBV2 with TRBJ1-2; D is perhaps TRBD1 (5 bases). CDR1 and CDR2 from the germline V gene are SNHLY and FYNNEI. V was cut by 5 bases and J by 3 bases, with 16 bases left in between. This CDR3 is 15 amino acids long.

In its sample, this clone was seen once. The CDR3 loop reads CASSPLFTGSTGELFF. The CDR3 DNA reads as TGTGCCAGCAGCCCCCTATTCACGGGGAGCACCGGGGAGCTGTTTTTT. The chain employs TRBV7-9 and TRBJ2-2; the D gene is possibly TRBD2 (5 bases). This CDR3 has 16 amino acids. Germline V lookup: CDR1 SEHNR, CDR2 FQNEAQ (reference sequence). V lost 5 bases and J 4 bases, leaving 17 bases between the germline ends.

J is TRBJ2-3 and V is TRBV19; maybe TRBD2 (6 bases). CDR3 length equals 16 residues. The germline V gene encodes CDR1 LNHDA and CDR2 SQIVND (reference sequence). Trimming cost V 1 base and J 5 bases, with 16 bases left between them. CDR3 nucleotides: TGTGCCAGTAGTATAGGTCTTCTCCCGGGAGAAGATACGCAGTATTTT. This translates into CASSIGLLPGEDTQYF.

The rearrangement joins TRBV6-6 to TRBJ1-5; no clear D gene. This CDR3 has 16 residues. Germline CDR1 is MNHNY and CDR2 is SVGAGI (reference sequence). V shed 0 bases and J shed 4 bases, with 13 bases lying between them. The chain's CDR3 is CASSYSMNRGNQPQHF. CDR3 nucleotides: TGTGCCAGCAGTTACTCGATGAATCGAGGTAATCAGCCCCAGCATTTT.

J is TRBJ2-1 and V is TRBV19, with 11 nucleotides matching TRBD2. V was pared by 4 bases and J by 0 bases, with 8 bases of the junction left unmatched. This CDR3 has 18 residues. The germline V gene encodes CDR1 LNHDA and CDR2 SQIVND (reference sequence). The CDR3 loop is CASSRTGTSGASYNEQFF. The DNA of the CDR3 is TGTGCCAGTAGTAGGACCGGGACTAGCGGAGCCTCCTACAATGAGCAGTTCTTC.

This clone showed up just once. The rearrangement links TRBV10-2 to TRBJ2-1; 9 nucleotides agree with TRBD2. Germline CDR1 WSHSY, CDR2 SAAADI. V was clipped by 5 bases and J by 5 bases; unmatched bases: 4. This CDR3 is built from 14 residues. The CDR3, as DNA: TGCGCCAGCAGTTGGGGACTAGCCGACAATGAGCAGTTCTTC. Protein: CASSWGLADNEQFF.

The V gene is TRBV28, the J gene TRBJ1-2, with TRBD1 identical over 9 bases. With 7 bases clipped from V and 5 bases from J, the junction kept 8 bases outside the gene matches. CDR1 and CDR2 from the germline V gene are MDHEN and SYDVKM. There are 14 residues in the CDR3. CDR3 sequence: CASTRDRAGYGYTF. CDR3 nucleotide sequence: TGTGCCAGCACGCGGGACAGGGCTGGTTATGGCTACACCTTC.

This chain connects TRBV10-1 to TRBJ2-3; D is possibly TRBD1 (5 bases). Germline V gives CDR1 WNHNN, CDR2 SYGVQD (reference sequence). The CDR3 is made up of 12 amino acids. The V end lost 8 bases, the J end lost 0 bases, and 6 bases lay between the germline ends. The CDR3 protein is CASGASTDTQYF. CDR3 DNA sequence: TGCGCCAGCGGGGCTAGCACAGATACGCAGTATTTT.

The rearrangement links TRBV5-8 to TRBJ1-1; TRBD1 matches 10 bases. Losses at the gene ends were 5 bases for V and 7 bases for J; bases not matched to a gene: 8. There are 14 residues in the CDR3. CDR1 and CDR2 from the germline V gene are SGHTS and YDEGEE. CDR3 residues: CASRRDRGLGEAFF. In nucleotides, the CDR3 is TGTGCCAGCAGACGTGACAGGGGGCTCGGTGAAGCTTTCTTT.

The chain couples TRBV18 to TRBJ2-1; tentatively, D is TRBD1 (5 bases). Trimming stripped 4 bases from V and 10 bases from J, with 11 bases between. This CDR3 is built from 12 residues. Germline V CDR1 and CDR2: KGHSH, LQKENI. The CDR3 protein is CASSRQGVEQFF. CDR3 nucleotides: TGTGCCAGCTCACGACAAGGGGTCGAGCAGTTCTTC. The complete variable domain, with remaining parts taken from reference TRBV18 and TRBJ2-1, reads NAGVMQNPRHLVRRRGQEARLRCSPMKGHSHVYWYRQLPEEGLKFMVYLQKENIIDESGMPKERFSAEFPKEGPSILRIQQVVRGDSAAYFCASSRQGVEQFFGPGTRLTVL.

This clone was seen a few times. The chain carries TRBV11-2 and TRBJ2-7; the D gene is possibly TRBD1 (5 bases). Looked up from germline, CDR1 is SGHAT and CDR2 is FQNNGV. This CDR3 contains 14 residues. V lost 6 bases, J lost 5 bases, and 17 bases lay in between. CDR3 DNA: TGTGCCAGCAGGCACTTTGGGGCCCAAAACGAGCAGTACTTC. Translation gives CASRHFGAQNEQYF.

This rearrangement joins TRBV28 to TRBJ2-1; no clear D gene. V dropped 5 bases and J dropped 5 bases, with 13 bases sitting between them. Germline CDR1 is MDHEN and CDR2 is SYDVKM. This CDR3 is 14 amino acids long. The CDR3 is CASSLLERNNEQFF. DNA of the CDR3: TGTGCCAGCAGTCTACTCGAACGCAACAATGAGCAGTTCTTC.

V usage is TRBV28 and J usage is TRBJ1-2; 7 bases match TRBD1. Losses at the gene ends were 3 bases for V and 8 bases for J; bases not matched to a gene: 6. The length of the CDR3 is 13 residues. CDR1 and CDR2 from the germline V gene are MDHEN and SYDVKM. CDR3 sequence reads: CASSFSGGRGYTF. The CDR3 coding sequence is TGTGCCAGCAGTTTTTCAGGGGGTAGAGGCTACACCTTC.